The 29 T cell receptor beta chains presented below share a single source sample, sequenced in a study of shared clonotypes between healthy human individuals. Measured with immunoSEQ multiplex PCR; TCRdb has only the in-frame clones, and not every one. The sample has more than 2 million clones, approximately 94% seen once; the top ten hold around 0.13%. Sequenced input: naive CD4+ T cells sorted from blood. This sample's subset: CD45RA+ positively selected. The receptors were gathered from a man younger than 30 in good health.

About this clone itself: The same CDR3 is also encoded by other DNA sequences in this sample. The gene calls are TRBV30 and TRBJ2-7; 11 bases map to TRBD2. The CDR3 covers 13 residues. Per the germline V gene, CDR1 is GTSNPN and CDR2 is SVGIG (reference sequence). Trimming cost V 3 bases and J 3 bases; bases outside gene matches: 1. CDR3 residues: CAWRLAGGYEQYF. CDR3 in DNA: TGTGCCTGGAGGCTAGCGGGAGGCTACGAGCAGTACTTC.

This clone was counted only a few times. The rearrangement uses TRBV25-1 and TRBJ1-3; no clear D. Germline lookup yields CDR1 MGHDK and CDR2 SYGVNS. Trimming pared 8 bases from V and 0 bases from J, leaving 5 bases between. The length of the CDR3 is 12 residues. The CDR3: CASHSSGNTIYF. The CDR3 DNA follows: TGTGCCAGCCACAGCTCTGGAAACACCATATATTTT.

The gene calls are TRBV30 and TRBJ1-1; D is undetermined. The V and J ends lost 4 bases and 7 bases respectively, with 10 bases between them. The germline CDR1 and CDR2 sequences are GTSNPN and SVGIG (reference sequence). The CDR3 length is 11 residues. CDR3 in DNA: TGTGCCTGGACTGATGTAGGTGAAGCTTTCTTT. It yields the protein CAWTDVGEAFF.

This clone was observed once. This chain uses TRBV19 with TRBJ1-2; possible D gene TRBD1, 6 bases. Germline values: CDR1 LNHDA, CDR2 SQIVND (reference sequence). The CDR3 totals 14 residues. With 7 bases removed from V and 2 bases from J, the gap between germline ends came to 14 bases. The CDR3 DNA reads TGTGCCAGTAATCATCCCGGGGGCAACTATGGCTACACCTTC. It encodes CASNHPGGNYGYTF.

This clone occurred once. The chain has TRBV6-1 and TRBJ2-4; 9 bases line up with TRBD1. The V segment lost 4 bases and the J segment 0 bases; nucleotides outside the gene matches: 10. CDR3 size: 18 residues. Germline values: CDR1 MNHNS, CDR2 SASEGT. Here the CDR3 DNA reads TGTGCCAGCAGTGCCGGGACAGGGAGGGCCCTAGCCAAAAACATTCAGTACTTC. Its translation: CASSAGTGRALAKNIQYF.

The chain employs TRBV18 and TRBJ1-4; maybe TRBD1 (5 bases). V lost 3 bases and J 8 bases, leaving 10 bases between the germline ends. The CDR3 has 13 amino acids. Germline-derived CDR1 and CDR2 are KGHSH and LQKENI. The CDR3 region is CASSPQGGEKLFF. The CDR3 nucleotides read TGTGCCAGCTCACCTCAGGGAGGCGAAAAACTGTTTTTT.

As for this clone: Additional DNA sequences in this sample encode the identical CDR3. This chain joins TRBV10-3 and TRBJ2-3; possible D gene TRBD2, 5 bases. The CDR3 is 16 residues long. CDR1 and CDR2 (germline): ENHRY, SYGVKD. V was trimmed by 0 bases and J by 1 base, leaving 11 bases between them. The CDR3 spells CAISESSGGGTDTQYF. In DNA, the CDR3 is TGTGCCATCAGTGAGTCAAGCGGCGGAGGCACAGATACGCAGTATTTT.

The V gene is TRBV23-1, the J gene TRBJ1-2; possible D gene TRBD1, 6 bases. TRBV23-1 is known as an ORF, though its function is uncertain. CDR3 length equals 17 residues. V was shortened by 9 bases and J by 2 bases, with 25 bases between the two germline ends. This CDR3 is CARDLPGHPRKNYGYTF. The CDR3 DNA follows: TGCGCCAGGGATCTACCGGGACACCCTAGAAAAAACTATGGCTACACCTTC.

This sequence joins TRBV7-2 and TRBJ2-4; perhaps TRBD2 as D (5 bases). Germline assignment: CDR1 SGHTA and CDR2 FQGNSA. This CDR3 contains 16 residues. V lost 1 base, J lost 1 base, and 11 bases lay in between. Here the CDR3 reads CASSLVVGKAKNIQYF. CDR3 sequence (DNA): TGTGCCAGCAGCTTAGTGGTCGGGAAGGCCAAAAACATTCAGTACTTC.

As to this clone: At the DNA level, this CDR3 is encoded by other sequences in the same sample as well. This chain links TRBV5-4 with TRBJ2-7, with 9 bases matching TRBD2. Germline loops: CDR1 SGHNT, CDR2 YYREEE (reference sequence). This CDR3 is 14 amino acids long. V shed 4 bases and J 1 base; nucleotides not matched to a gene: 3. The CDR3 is CASSPAGGSYEQYF. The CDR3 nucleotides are TGTGCCAGCAGCCCAGCGGGGGGATCCTACGAGCAGTACTTC.

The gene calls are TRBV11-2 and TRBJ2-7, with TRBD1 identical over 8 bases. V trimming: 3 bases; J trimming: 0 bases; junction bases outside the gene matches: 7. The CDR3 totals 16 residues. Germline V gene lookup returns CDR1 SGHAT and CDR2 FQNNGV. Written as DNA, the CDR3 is TGTGCCAGCAGCTTTACCCAGGGGGCTTTCTCCTACGAGCAGTACTTC. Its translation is CASSFTQGAFSYEQYF.

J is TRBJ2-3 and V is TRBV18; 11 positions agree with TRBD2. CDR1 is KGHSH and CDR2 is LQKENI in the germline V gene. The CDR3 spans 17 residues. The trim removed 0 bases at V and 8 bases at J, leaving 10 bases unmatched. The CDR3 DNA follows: TGTGCCAGCTCACCACCGGGGCTAGCGGGGGGCCAAAGTACGCAGTATTTT. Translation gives CASSPPGLAGGQSTQYF.

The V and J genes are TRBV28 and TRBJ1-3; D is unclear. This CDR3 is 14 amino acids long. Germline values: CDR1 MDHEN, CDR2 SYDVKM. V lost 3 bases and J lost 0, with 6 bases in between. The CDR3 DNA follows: TGTGCCAGCAGTTTTAAGAGCTCTGGAAACACCATATATTTT. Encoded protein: CASSFKSSGNTIYF.

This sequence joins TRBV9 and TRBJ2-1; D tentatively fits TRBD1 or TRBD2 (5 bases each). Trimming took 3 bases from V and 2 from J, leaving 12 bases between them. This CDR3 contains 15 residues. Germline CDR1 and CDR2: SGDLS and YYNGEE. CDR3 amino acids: CASSAAGTTYNEQFF. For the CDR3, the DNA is TGTGCCAGCAGCGCCGCCGGGACGACCTACAATGAGCAGTTCTTC.

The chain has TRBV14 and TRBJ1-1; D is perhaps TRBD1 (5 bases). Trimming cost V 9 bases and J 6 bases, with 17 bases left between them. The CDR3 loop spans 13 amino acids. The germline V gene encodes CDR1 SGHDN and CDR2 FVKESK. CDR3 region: CASALGGTAEAFF. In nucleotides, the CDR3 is TGTGCCAGTGCCTTGGGTGGGACGGCTGAAGCTTTCTTT.

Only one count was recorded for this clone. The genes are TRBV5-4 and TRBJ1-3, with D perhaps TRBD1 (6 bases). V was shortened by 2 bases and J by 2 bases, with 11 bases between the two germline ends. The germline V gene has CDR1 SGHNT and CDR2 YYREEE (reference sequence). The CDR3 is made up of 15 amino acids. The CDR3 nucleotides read TGTGCCAGCAGCTTCACAGGGTCCGCTGGAAACACCATATATTTT. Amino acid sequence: CASSFTGSAGNTIYF.

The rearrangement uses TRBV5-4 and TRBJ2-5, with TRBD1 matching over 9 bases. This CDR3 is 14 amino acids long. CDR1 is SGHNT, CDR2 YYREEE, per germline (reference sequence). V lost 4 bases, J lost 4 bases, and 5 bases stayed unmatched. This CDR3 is CASSRKGQGETQYF. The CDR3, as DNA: TGTGCCAGCAGCAGGAAGGGACAGGGAGAGACCCAGTACTTC.

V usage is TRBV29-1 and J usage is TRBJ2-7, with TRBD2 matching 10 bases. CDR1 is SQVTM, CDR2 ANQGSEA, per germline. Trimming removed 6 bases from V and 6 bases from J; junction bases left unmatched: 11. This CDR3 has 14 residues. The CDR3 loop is CSVARASGSIEQYF. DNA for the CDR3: TGCAGCGTGGCCCGGGCTAGCGGGAGTATCGAGCAGTACTTC.

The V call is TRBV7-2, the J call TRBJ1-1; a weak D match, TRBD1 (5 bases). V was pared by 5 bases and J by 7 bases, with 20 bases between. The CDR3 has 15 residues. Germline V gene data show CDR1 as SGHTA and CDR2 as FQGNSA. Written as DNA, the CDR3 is TGTGCCAGCAGCAGCCAGGGCTCCGTTGGGTTTGAAGCTTTCTTT. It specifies CASSSQGSVGFEAFF. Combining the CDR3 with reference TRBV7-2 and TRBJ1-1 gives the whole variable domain GAGVSQSPSNKVTEKGKDVELRCDPISGHTALYWYRQSLGQGLEFLIYFQGNSAPDKSGLPSDRFSAERTGGSVSTLTIQRTQQEDSAVYLCASSSQGSVGFEAFFGQGTRLTVV.

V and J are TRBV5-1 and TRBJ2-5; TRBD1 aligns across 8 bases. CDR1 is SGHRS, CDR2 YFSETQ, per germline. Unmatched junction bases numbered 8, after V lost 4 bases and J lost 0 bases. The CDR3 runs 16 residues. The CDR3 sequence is CASSQGAGTYQETQYF. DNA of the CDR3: TGCGCCAGCAGCCAGGGGGCAGGGACGTACCAAGAGACCCAGTACTTC.

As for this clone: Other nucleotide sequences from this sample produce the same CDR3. The CDR3 bases are TGCAGTGCTAGCCCCAAGGAGACCCAGTACTTC. Its translation is CSASPKETQYF. The rearrangement links TRBV20-1 to TRBJ2-5; D unclear. CDR3 length: 11 residues. CDR1 and CDR2 (germline): DFQATT, SNEGSKA (reference sequence). V was cut by 3 bases and J by 5 bases, with 7 bases left in between.

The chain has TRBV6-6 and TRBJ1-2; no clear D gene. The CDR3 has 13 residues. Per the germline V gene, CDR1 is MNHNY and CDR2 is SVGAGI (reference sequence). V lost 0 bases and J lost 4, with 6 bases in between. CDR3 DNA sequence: TGTGCCAGCAGTTACTCTCCCGTCTATGGCTACACCTTC. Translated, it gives CASSYSPVYGYTF.

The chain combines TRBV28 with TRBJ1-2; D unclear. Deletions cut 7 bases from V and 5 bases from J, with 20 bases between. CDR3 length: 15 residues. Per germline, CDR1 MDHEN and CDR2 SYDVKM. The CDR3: CASTDQARRNYGYTF. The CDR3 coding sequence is TGTGCCAGCACCGACCAGGCTCGGCGAAATTATGGCTACACCTTC.

The CDR3 nucleotides read TGCGCCAGCAGCCAAATCGGCGTTGGGACGTCGAGCACAGATACGCAGTATTTT. Translation gives CASSQIGVGTSSTDTQYF. J is TRBJ2-3 and V is TRBV4-3; possibly TRBD1 or TRBD2 for D (5 bases each). V lost 2 bases to trimming and J lost 0 bases, with 18 bases between them. CDR1 LGHNA and CDR2 YSLEER come from the germline V gene. The CDR3 covers 18 residues.

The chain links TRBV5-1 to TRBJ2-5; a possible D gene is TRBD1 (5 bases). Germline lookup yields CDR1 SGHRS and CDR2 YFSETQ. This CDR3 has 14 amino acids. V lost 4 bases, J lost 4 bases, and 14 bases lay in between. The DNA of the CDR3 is TGCGCCAGCAGCCTACCACAGGTATCAGAGACCCAGTACTTC. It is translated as CASSLPQVSETQYF.

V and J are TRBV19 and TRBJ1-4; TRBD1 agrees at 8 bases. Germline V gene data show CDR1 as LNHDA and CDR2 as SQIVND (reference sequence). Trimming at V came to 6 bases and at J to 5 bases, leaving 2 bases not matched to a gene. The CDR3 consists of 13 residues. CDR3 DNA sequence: TGTGCCAGTAGCGACAGGGGAAATGAAAAACTGTTTTTT. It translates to CASSDRGNEKLFF.

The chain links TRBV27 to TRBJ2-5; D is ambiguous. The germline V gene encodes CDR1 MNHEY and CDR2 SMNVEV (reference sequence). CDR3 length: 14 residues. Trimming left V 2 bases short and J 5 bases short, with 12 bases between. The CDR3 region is CASSLRGVQETQYF. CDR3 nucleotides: TGTGCCAGCAGTTTACGTGGGGTTCAGGAGACCCAGTACTTC.

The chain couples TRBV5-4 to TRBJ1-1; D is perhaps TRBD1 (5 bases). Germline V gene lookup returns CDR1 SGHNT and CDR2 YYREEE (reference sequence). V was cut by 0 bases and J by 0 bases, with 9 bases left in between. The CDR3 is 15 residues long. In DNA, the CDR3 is TGTGCCAGCAGCTTGGAGTCAGGGATGAACACTGAAGCTTTCTTT. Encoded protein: CASSLESGMNTEAFF.

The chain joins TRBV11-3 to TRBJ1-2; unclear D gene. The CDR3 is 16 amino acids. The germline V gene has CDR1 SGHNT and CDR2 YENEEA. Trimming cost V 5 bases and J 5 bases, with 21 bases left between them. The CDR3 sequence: CASSTRNSRFRYGYTF. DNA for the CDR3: TGTGCCAGCAGCACAAGGAACAGCAGATTTAGGTATGGCTACACCTTC.